The following is a TCR beta chain sequence with its context. Its target is not known. This entry belongs to a study of blood T cells in healthy people across ages. Using a J-beta primer mix together with a sample-barcoded 5' primer, a second PCR was run for roughly 7 to 11 cycles. Every cDNA molecule bore a tag from a template-switch adaptor containing 12 random nucleotides. TCRdb passed the 5' RACE reads through MiXCR, listing each CDR3 protein once. There are about 2 million distinct CDR3 sequences in the sample; roughly 52% occur only once, and roughly 2% lies in the top ten. Study-level findings and limits: Possibly confounding the expanded clonotype changes was the fact that donor CMV status was unknown.

Around 10 milliliters of peripheral blood were drawn from each donor. The extraction recovered at least 5 micrograms of total RNA per sample. In germline, CDR1 is DFQATT, CDR2 SNEGSKA (reference sequence). V lost 6 bases to trimming and J lost 2 bases, with 7 bases between them. This CDR3 region has 11 residues. Sequenced: blood. The source is a woman in her thirties or forties in good health. The V call is TRBV20-1, the J call TRBJ1-2; unclear D gene. The CDR3 reads CSARDNYGYTF. CDR3 nucleotides: TGCAGTGCCCGAGACAACTATGGCTACACCTTC.